Listed here are 11 T cell receptor beta chains from one sample, sequenced in a study of cytomegalovirus exposure and HLA in healthy donors. Vbeta (60) and Jbeta (13) primers were used in the PCR. Assay used: immunoSEQ multiplex PCR; TCRdb lists only in-frame clones, some missing. The sample consists of about 110,000 clones, 15% to 17% of them appearing once. The source material was PBMCs. These receptors were collected from a woman younger than 35 in good health and CMV-seronegative.

This clone was counted a few times. The chain couples TRBV4-3 to TRBJ1-1, with 7 positions matching TRBD1. Germline V gene sequence: CDR1 LGHNA, CDR2 YSLEER. Germline trimming cut 0 bases from V and 1 base from J; bases unmatched to any gene: 5. The length of the CDR3 is 16 residues. The chain's CDR3 is CASSQDSQGGNTEAFF. DNA for the CDR3: TGCGCCAGCAGCCAAGATAGTCAGGGGGGGAACACTGAAGCTTTCTTT.

This clone has only a few counts. This sequence joins TRBV11-2 and TRBJ1-4, with TRBD1 matching 7 bases. Germline CDR1 reads SGHAT; CDR2 reads FQNNGV. The CDR3 has 14 amino acids. V trimming: 5 bases; J trimming: 8 bases; junction bases outside the gene matches: 8. The CDR3 here is CASSPHRGGEKLFF. CDR3 sequence (DNA): TGTGCCAGCAGCCCCCACAGGGGTGGCGAAAAACTGTTTTTT.

The rearrangement joins TRBV19 to TRBJ1-2, with a weak D call TRBD1 (5 bases). The CDR3 covers 14 residues. Germline assignment: CDR1 LNHDA and CDR2 SQIVND (reference sequence). The V and J ends lost 3 bases and 7 bases respectively, with 15 bases between them. CDR3 coding DNA: TGTGCCAGTAGTATCCAGTACGAAGGGGTTGGCTACACCTTC. Its protein is CASSIQYEGVGYTF.

The CDR3 here is CASSDFNRGGTEAFF. CDR3 DNA: TGTGCCAGCAGCGATTTTAACAGGGGGGGGACTGAAGCTTTCTTT. The chain recombines TRBV2 with TRBJ1-1; 8 nucleotides agree with TRBD1. CDR1 and CDR2 from the germline V gene are SNHLY and FYNNEI. V lost 6 bases to trimming and J lost 5 bases; unmatched junction nucleotides: 11. The CDR3 extends over 15 amino acids. The whole variable domain, filled in from reference TRBV2 and TRBJ1-1, reads EPEVTQTPSHQVTQMGQEVILRCVPISNHLYFYWYRQILGQKVEFLVSFYNNEISEKSEIFDDQFSVERPDGSNFTLKIRSTKLEDSAMYFCASSDFNRGGTEAFFGQGTRLTVV.

This clone was found a few times. V and J are TRBV7-2 and TRBJ2-7, with D perhaps TRBD1 (6 bases). This CDR3 comprises 14 residues. The V gene's germline CDR1 is SGHTA and CDR2 FQGNSA. Trimming took off 0 bases at V and 2 bases at J, with 8 bases between the two ends. The DNA of the CDR3 is TGTGCCAGCAGCTTAGCGGGGGCCACCTACGAGCAGTACTTC. Its protein product is CASSLAGATYEQYF.

This clone was detected a few times. The chain has TRBV29-1 and TRBJ2-1; maybe TRBD1 (6 bases). Trimming left V 7 bases short and J 0 bases short, with 16 bases between. Germline assignment: CDR1 SQVTM and CDR2 ANQGSEA. The CDR3 is made up of 15 amino acids. The CDR3 sequence: CSAAGEKSSYNEQFF. CDR3 DNA sequence: TGCAGCGCAGCAGGGGAGAAAAGCTCCTACAATGAGCAGTTCTTC.

The CDR3 region has the DNA TGTGCCAGCAGCTTTTCCCGAGGATATGAGACCCAGTACTTC. Translated, it gives CASSFSRGYETQYF. The V call is TRBV7-6, the J call TRBJ2-5; D is ambiguous. Germline V gene lookup returns CDR1 SGHVS and CDR2 FNYEAQ. V was clipped by 3 bases and J by 5 bases, with 13 bases between them. CDR3 size: 14 residues. The variable domain in full, completed from reference TRBV7-6 and TRBJ2-5, reads GAGVSQSPRYKVTKRGQDVALRCDPISGHVSLYWYRQALGQGPEFLTYFNYEAQQDKSGLPNDRFSAERPEGSISTLTIQRTEQRDSAMYRCASSFSRGYETQYFGPGTRLLVL.

This clone was seen many times. The chain recombines TRBV27 with TRBJ2-1; perhaps TRBD1 as D (6 bases). V was cut by 3 bases and J by 5 bases, with 26 bases left in between. Germline assignment: CDR1 MNHEY and CDR2 SMNVEV (reference sequence). CDR3 length: 19 residues. The chain's CDR3 is CASSFWIGSSRDTDNEQFF. The CDR3 DNA is TGTGCCAGCAGTTTTTGGATAGGGTCATCAAGGGACACGGACAATGAGCAGTTCTTC.

The chain has TRBV11-2 and TRBJ2-1; 11 bases agree with TRBD2. The CDR3 has 16 residues. From germline, CDR1 is SGHAT and CDR2 FQNNGV. Trimming removed 7 bases from V and 3 bases from J; junction bases left unmatched: 8. The CDR3 region is CASTLLAGDGYNEQFF. The CDR3 DNA is TGTGCCAGCACCCTACTAGCGGGAGATGGCTACAATGAGCAGTTCTTC.

This clone was observed a few times. Other nucleotide sequences in the sample specify the same CDR3. V gene TRBV7-2 combines with J gene TRBJ2-7, with 7 bases fitting TRBD1. The length of the CDR3 is 14 residues. V was clipped by 1 base and J by 2 bases; unmatched bases: 2. Per germline, CDR1 SGHTA and CDR2 FQGNSA. The CDR3 nucleotides are TGTGCCAGCAGCTTAGGCCAGGGGGCCTACGAGCAGTACTTC. Amino acids: CASSLGQGAYEQYF.

CDR3 loop: CASKQLDPSGGYEQFF. CDR3 nucleotide sequence: TGTGCCAGCAAACAGCTTGATCCTAGCGGGGGCTATGAGCAGTTCTTC. This chain connects TRBV5-6 to TRBJ2-1, with TRBD2 matching 10 bases. Per germline, CDR1 SGHDT and CDR2 YYEEEE. The CDR3 has 16 amino acids. The J segment lost 8 bases and the V segment lost 6 bases, leaving 14 bases of the junction unmatched.